The rows below give T cell receptor beta chains drawn from one sample of a study of tissue T cells after allogeneic stem cell transplantation. Only in-frame clones appear in the TCRdb table, and some are missing; sequencing was by immunoSEQ multiplex PCR. The table records about 9,400 clones, 60% to 70% of them present only once. Sequencing was performed on tissue from the stomach, taken at autopsy. These receptors came from a male donor older than 55 with lung cancer. Each CDR3 is given with its conserved first and last residue. Each record gives: D gene, clone size, J gene, V gene, CDR3 DNA, CDR3 protein. A D gene is named only where the DNA matches it firmly. Size tells how often a clone was seen (once, few, many) or the class of an expanded clone, and some rows leave it out.

D gene: .
clone size: .
J gene: TRBJ2-7
V gene: TRBV18
CDR3 DNA: TGTGCCAGCTCACCATACACCGAAGAGCAGTACTTC
CDR3 protein: CASSPYTEEQYF

D gene: TRBD1
clone size: .
J gene: TRBJ1-2
V gene: TRBV7-9
CDR3 DNA: TGTGCCAGCAGCTTATTTGAAGGGACAGGGATTAATCGTTATGGCTACACCTTC
CDR3 protein: CASSLFEGTGINRYGYTF

D gene: .
clone size: few
J gene: TRBJ1-5
V gene: TRBV15
CDR3 DNA: TGTGCCACCAGCCCTGAGGGCAATCAGCCCCAGCATTTT
CDR3 protein: CATSPEGNQPQHF

D gene: .
clone size: .
J gene: TRBJ2-7
V gene: TRBV7-2
CDR3 DNA: TGTGCCAGCAGCTTAGGGGGGGGGCTCTACGAGCAGTACTTC
CDR3 protein: CASSLGGGLYEQYF

D gene: TRBD2
clone size: few
J gene: TRBJ2-3
V gene: TRBV9
CDR3 DNA: TGTGCCAGCAGCAGGATAGCGGGGGTAACAGATACGCAGTATTTT
CDR3 protein: CASSRIAGVTDTQYF

D gene: TRBD1
clone size: .
J gene: TRBJ1-2
V gene: TRBV4-3
CDR3 DNA: TGCGCCAGCAGCCACCCGGGACAGTTCTATGGCTACACCTTC
CDR3 protein: CASSHPGQFYGYTF

D gene: .
clone size: few
J gene: TRBJ2-7
V gene: TRBV9
CDR3 DNA: TGTGCCAGCAGCGACGACTCCTACGAGCAGTACTTC
CDR3 protein: CASSDDSYEQYF

D gene: .
clone size: .
J gene: TRBJ2-7
V gene: TRBV9
CDR3 DNA: TGTGCCAGCAGCGTAGTTGGGGAAACCTACGAGCAGTACTTC
CDR3 protein: CASSVVGETYEQYF

D gene: .
clone size: .
J gene: TRBJ1-2
V gene: TRBV10-3
CDR3 DNA: TGTGCCATCAGTGAGTCGACAGCGCTCGGCTACACCTTC
CDR3 protein: CAISESTALGYTF

D gene: .
clone size: .
J gene: TRBJ1-4
V gene: TRBV2
CDR3 DNA: TGTGCCAGCAGTGAATGGGGAAAACTGTTTTTT
CDR3 protein: CASSEWGKLFF

D gene: .
clone size: .
J gene: TRBJ2-2
V gene: TRBV7-2
CDR3 DNA: TGTGCCAGCAGCCGGCTAAGCAGGGACACCGGGGAGCTGTTTTTT
CDR3 protein: CASSRLSRDTGELFF

D gene: TRBD1
clone size: .
J gene: TRBJ1-1
V gene: TRBV11-2
CDR3 DNA: TGTGCCAGCAGCGGGGGACAGGAGATCACTGAAGCTTTCTTT
CDR3 protein: CASSGGQEITEAFF